Listed below are T cell receptor beta chains from one sample, sequenced in a study of blood T cell repertoires in COVID-19. TCRdb keeps only in-frame clones here, not all; method: immunoSEQ multiplex PCR. The data contain around 250,000 clones, about 87% of them singletons. Sample: PBMCs or T cells enriched from blood (not recorded which). These receptors all come from a woman between 50 and 59 years old who had recovered from COVID-19. CDR3s include the opening cysteine and the closing phenylalanine or tryptophan. Fields, in order: J gene, D gene, clone size, V gene, CDR3 DNA, CDR3 protein. The D gene is left open where the match is weak. Size values are once, few and many counts, or a class for expanded clones, and some rows have none.

J: TRBJ2-3; D: TRBD1; size: .; V: TRBV5-1; DNA: TGCGCCAGCAGCGAGAATACAGGGGACGATACGCAGTATTTT; CDR3: CASSENTGDDTQYF
J: TRBJ2-7; D: TRBD2; size: .; V: TRBV7-6; DNA: TGTGCCAGCAGCCGAGGACTAGCGGGAGGGGGCTCCTACGAGCAGTACTTC; CDR3: CASSRGLAGGGSYEQYF
J: TRBJ1-4; D: .; size: .; V: TRBV10-3; DNA: TGTGCCATCAGGGGGCTTAATGAAAAACTGTTTTTT; CDR3: CAIRGLNEKLFF
J: TRBJ1-1; D: TRBD1; size: .; V: TRBV7-3; DNA: TGTGCCAGCAGCTTTGACAGGGGCTCTGAAGCTTTCTTT; CDR3: CASSFDRGSEAFF
J: TRBJ2-2; D: TRBD2; size: .; V: TRBV7-3; DNA: TGTGCCAGCAGCCCACTGGGGGAGGGCACCGGGGAGCTGTTTTTT; CDR3: CASSPLGEGTGELFF
J: TRBJ1-3; D: .; size: .; V: TRBV7-3; DNA: TGTGCCAGCAGCTTAGCAGGGTCTGGAAACACCATATATTTT; CDR3: CASSLAGSGNTIYF
J: TRBJ1-1; D: .; size: .; V: TRBV5-1; DNA: TGCGCCAGCAGCTTGGGCCTCTCGGGGGACACTGAAGCTTTCTTT; CDR3: CASSLGLSGDTEAFF
J: TRBJ1-1; D: .; size: .; V: TRBV28; DNA: TGTGCCAGCAGTTTAGGTGTTCGATGGGCCCCAGGGGTGAACACTGAAGCTTTCTTT; CDR3: CASSLGVRWAPGVNTEAFF
J: TRBJ2-3; D: .; size: .; V: TRBV28; DNA: TGTGCCAGCAGTTTATTTGGAGGCACAGATACGCAGTATTTT; CDR3: CASSLFGGTDTQYF
J: TRBJ2-3; D: .; size: .; V: TRBV3-1/TRBV3-2; DNA: TGTGCCAGCAGCCTCCTACTTCTGAACACAGATACGCAGTATTTT; CDR3: CASSLLLLNTDTQYF
J: TRBJ2-1; D: TRBD2; size: once; V: TRBV28; DNA: TGTGCCAGCAGTTCAGGCGGGGGTGCTTGGGATGAGCAGTTCTTC; CDR3: CASSSGGGAWDEQFF
J: TRBJ2-3; D: .; size: once; V: TRBV11-3; DNA: TGTGCCAGCAGCTTGGGGGGACTGAGCACAGATACGCAGTATTTT; CDR3: CASSLGGLSTDTQYF
J: TRBJ2-4; D: .; size: .; V: TRBV30; DNA: TGTGCCTGGAGTGTCCAGGAACACATTCAGTACTTC; CDR3: CAWSVQEHIQYF
J: TRBJ2-6; D: TRBD2; size: .; V: TRBV28; DNA: TGTGCCAGCAGTTTGGGGGGGGCTGGGGCCAACGTCCTGACTTTC; CDR3: CASSLGGAGANVLTF
J: TRBJ2-3; D: .; size: .; V: TRBV21-1; DNA: TGTGCCAGCAAGGGGGGACTAGCGGGAGAAATGCAGTATTTT; CDR3: CASKGGLAGEMQYF
J: TRBJ1-1; D: TRBD1; size: .; V: TRBV7-3; DNA: TGTGCCAGCAGCTTAACGAACAGGGGGTTTGCTTTCTTT; CDR3: CASSLTNRGFAFF
J: TRBJ1-2; D: .; size: few; V: TRBV3-1/TRBV3-2; DNA: TGTGCCAGCAGCTCCCCCGGGAGCTACACCTTC; CDR3: CASSSPGSYTF
J: TRBJ2-3; D: .; size: .; V: TRBV30; DNA: TGTGCCTGGGCGCAGGGCACAGATACGCAGTATTTT; CDR3: CAWAQGTDTQYF
J: TRBJ1-6; D: .; size: .; V: TRBV5-1; DNA: TGCGCCAGCAGCTCGACAGGCACTAATTCACCCCTCCACTTT; CDR3: CASSSTGTNSPLHF
J: TRBJ2-1; D: TRBD2; size: .; V: TRBV6-2/TRBV6-3; DNA: TGTGCCAGCAGTTACGTCCTAGCGGGAGGGCCTTATGAGCAGTTCTTC; CDR3: CASSYVLAGGPYEQFF
J: TRBJ2-1; D: .; size: .; V: TRBV27; DNA: TGTGCCAGCAGGACCGTACTATACAATGAGCAGTTCTTC; CDR3: CASRTVLYNEQFF
J: TRBJ1-4; D: .; size: few; V: TRBV5-4; DNA: TGTGCCAGCAGCACCGCAGGTTTCGGAACTAATGAAAAACTGTTTTTT; CDR3: CASSTAGFGTNEKLFF
J: TRBJ2-7; D: TRBD2; size: once; V: TRBV7-8; DNA: TGTGCCAGCAGCTTAATGAGAGCGGGGTCCTACGAGCAGTACTTC; CDR3: CASSLMRAGSYEQYF
J: TRBJ2-3; D: TRBD2; size: .; V: TRBV6-6; DNA: TGTGCCAGCAGTACCGGGACTAGAAGCACAGATACGCAGTATTTT; CDR3: CASSTGTRSTDTQYF
J: TRBJ2-3; D: TRBD2; size: .; V: TRBV3-1/TRBV3-2; DNA: TGTGCCAGCAGCCAAGATCGCCTAGCGGGAGGTGTTTGGAATACGCAGTATTTT; CDR3: CASSQDRLAGGVWNTQYF
J: TRBJ2-3; D: TRBD1; size: .; V: TRBV10-3; DNA: TGTGCCATCAGTGCGGGTCAGGGGGCTTTGGATACGCAGTATTTT; CDR3: CAISAGQGALDTQYF
J: TRBJ1-1; D: .; size: .; V: TRBV5-4; DNA: TGTGCCAGCAGCTTGGACTTTGGACAGATACGAGAAGCTTTCTTT; CDR3: CASSLDFGQIREAFF
J: TRBJ2-7; D: TRBD2; size: once; V: TRBV28; DNA: TGTGCCAGCACCCATCGGGGGGCCTACGAGCAGTACTTC; CDR3: CASTHRGAYEQYF
J: TRBJ2-5; D: .; size: .; V: TRBV7-9; DNA: TGTGCCAGCAGCCCGCGTTGGGGAGAGTACCAAGAGACCCAGTACTTC; CDR3: CASSPRWGEYQETQYF
J: TRBJ1-5; D: .; size: .; V: TRBV4-1; DNA: TGCGCCAGCAGCCCACAGCCTAATCAGCCCCAGCATTTT; CDR3: CASSPQPNQPQHF
J: TRBJ1-5; D: .; size: .; V: TRBV28; DNA: TGTGCCAGCAGTTTGGGGGGGTTTGGCAATCAGCCCCAGCATTTT; CDR3: CASSLGGFGNQPQHF
J: TRBJ2-7; D: .; size: .; V: TRBV10-1; DNA: TGCGCCAGCAGTGAGCAGATAAACGCCTACGAGCAGTACTTC; CDR3: CASSEQINAYEQYF
J: TRBJ1-2; D: TRBD1; size: .; V: TRBV28; DNA: TGTGCCAGCAGGGGCATGGGAGGACAGGGGGGCTATGGCTACACCTTC; CDR3: CASRGMGGQGGYGYTF
J: TRBJ1-2; D: .; size: .; V: TRBV27; DNA: TGTGCCAGCAGTTTATTGGGGGGTGGTTATGGCTACACCTTC; CDR3: CASSLLGGGYGYTF
J: TRBJ2-5; D: TRBD2; size: .; V: TRBV5-1; DNA: TGCGCCAGCAGCTTGGGACTAGCGGGATATCAAGAGACCCAGTACTTC; CDR3: CASSLGLAGYQETQYF
J: TRBJ2-7; D: TRBD2; size: .; V: TRBV4-1; DNA: TGCGCCAGCAGCCAACAAGCGGGAGGGTCCTACGAGCAGTACTTC; CDR3: CASSQQAGGSYEQYF
J: TRBJ2-1; D: TRBD2; size: .; V: TRBV9; DNA: TGTGCCAGCAGCGGGGGGACTAGTTTCGATGAGCAGTTCTTC; CDR3: CASSGGTSFDEQFF
J: TRBJ2-6; D: .; size: .; V: TRBV5-1; DNA: TGCGCCAGCAGCGCAGGGACATTGTTGACCTCTGGGGCCAACGTCCTGACTTTC; CDR3: CASSAGTLLTSGANVLTF